This T cell receptor beta chain was observed in a study of blood T cell repertoires in COVID-19. Study at large: Samples taken during acute and convalescent COVID-19 were collected in the United States, Italy and Spain. PBMCs, B-cell-depleted T cells, or T cells were the source of the cDNA or gDNA that made up the material.

Germline CDR1 SGHNT, CDR2 YYREEE (reference sequence). This CDR3 region has 15 residues. Between the trimmed V and J ends, which lost 1 base and 1 base, there was a span of 11 bases. Original methodology: For nucleated cells, counts were estimated from reference gene primer amplification. Libraries were prepared by immunoSEQ multiplex PCR; TCRdb keeps only in-frame clonotypes and omits some of them. D and trimming come from the DNA, and the V and J calls and clone size come from that table. Among tens of thousands of clones listed, approximately 93% were seen once. Sequencing input: peripheral blood. The chain couples TRBV5-4 to TRBJ1-1; D may be TRBD1 (5 bases). The TCR was taken from a human donor with active COVID-19. The donor label of this sample is uncertain. The CDR3 DNA sequence: TGTGCCAGCAGCTTGCTCGCAGGGTGGAACACTGAAGCTTTCTTT. Translated, it gives CASSLLAGWNTEAFF.